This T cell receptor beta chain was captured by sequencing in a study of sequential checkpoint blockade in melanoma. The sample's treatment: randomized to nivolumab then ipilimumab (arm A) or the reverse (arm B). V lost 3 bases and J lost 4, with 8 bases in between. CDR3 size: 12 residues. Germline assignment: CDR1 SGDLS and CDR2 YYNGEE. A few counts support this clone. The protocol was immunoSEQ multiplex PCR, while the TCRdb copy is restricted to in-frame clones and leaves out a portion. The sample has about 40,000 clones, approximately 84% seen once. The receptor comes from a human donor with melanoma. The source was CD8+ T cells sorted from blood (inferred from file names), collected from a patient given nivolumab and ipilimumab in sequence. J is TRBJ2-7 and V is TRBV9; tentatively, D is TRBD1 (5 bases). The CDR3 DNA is TGTGCCAGCAGCGGTCAGGGATACGAGCAGTACTTC. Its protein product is CASSGQGYEQYF.